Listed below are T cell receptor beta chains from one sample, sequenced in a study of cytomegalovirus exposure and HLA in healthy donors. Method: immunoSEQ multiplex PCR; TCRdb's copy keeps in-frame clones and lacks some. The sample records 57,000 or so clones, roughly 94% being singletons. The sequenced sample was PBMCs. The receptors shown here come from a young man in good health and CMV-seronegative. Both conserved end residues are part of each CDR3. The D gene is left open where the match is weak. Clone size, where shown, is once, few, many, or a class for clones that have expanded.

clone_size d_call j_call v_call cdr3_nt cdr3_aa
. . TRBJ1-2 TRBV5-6 TGTGCCACCGGGGGGCCAGGGGAGGGCGCGTTGGGCTACACCTTC CATGGPGEGALGYTF
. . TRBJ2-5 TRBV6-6 TGTGCCAGCAGTTACTCCGTGGAGACCCAGTACTTC CASSYSVETQYF
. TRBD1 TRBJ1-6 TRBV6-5 TGTGCCAGCAGTTCCCGGGACAGGGTGCGGAATTCACCCCTCCACTTT CASSSRDRVRNSPLHF
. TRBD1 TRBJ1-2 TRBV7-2 TGTGCCAGCAGCCTTCGCCCGGGACAGACAAACTATGGCTACACCTTC CASSLRPGQTNYGYTF
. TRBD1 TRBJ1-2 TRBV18 TGTGCCAGCTCACAAGGGACAGCAAACTTTAACTATGGCTACACCTTC CASSQGTANFNYGYTF
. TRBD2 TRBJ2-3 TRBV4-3 TGCGCCAGCAGCCAAGCTCGGGGGGGGGCAGATACGCAGTATTTT CASSQARGGADTQYF
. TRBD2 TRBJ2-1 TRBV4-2 TGTGCCAGCAGCCAAGACGGGGGACTAGCGGGAGATGAGGAGCAGTTCTTC CASSQDGGLAGDEEQFF
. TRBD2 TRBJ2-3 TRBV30 TGTGCCTGGAGTGAACTAGCGGGAGACTGGAATACGCAGTATTTT CAWSELAGDWNTQYF
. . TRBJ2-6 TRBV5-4 TGTGCCAGCAGCTTGGCGGGTCGGGAGGCCAACGTCCTGACTTTC CASSLAGREANVLTF
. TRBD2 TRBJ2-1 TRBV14 TGTGCCAGCAGCCAAGGGCCTTTGGGAGCGGGAGGGCACAATGAGCAGTTCTTC CASSQGPLGAGGHNEQFF
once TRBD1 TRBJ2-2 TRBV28 TGTGCCAGCAGAACAGGGGGCCCGAACACCGGGGAGCTGTTTTTT CASRTGGPNTGELFF
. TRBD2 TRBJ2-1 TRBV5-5 TGTGCCAGCAGCTTGACCATACTAGCGGGAGGGCCTAATGAGCAGTTCTTC CASSLTILAGGPNEQFF
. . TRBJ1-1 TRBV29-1 TGCAGCGTTGGACAGGAGAACACTGAAGCTTTCTTT CSVGQENTEAFF
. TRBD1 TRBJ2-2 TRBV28 TGTGCCAGCAGTTCATTTGGGGGGACAGGGCAAATTCGGGCCGGGGAGCTGTTTTTT CASSSFGGTGQIRAGELFF
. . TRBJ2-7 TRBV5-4 TGTGCCAGCAGCTTGGGGAAATTAGCGAATTACGAGCAGTACTTC CASSLGKLANYEQYF
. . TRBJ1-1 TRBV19 TGTGCCAGCAGAGGGTCCCTGAACACTGAAGCTTTCTTT CASRGSLNTEAFF
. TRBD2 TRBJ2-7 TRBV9 TGTGCCAGCAGCAGAGGGACTAGCGGCTACGAGCAGTACTTC CASSRGTSGYEQYF
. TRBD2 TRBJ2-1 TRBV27 TGTGCCAGCAGCCCAGGACGGACTAGCGGAAACAATGAGCAGTTCTTC CASSPGRTSGNNEQFF
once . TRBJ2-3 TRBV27 TGTGCCAGCAGTTTTCAGAGCACAGATACGCAGTATTTT CASSFQSTDTQYF
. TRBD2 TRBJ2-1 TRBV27 TGTGCCAGCAGTTTATCGCGGGAGGGACACTACAATGAGCAGTTCTTC CASSLSREGHYNEQFF
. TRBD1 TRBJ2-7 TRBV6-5 TGTGCCAGCAGTTACGCGGACAGGGGCTACGAGCAGTACTTC CASSYADRGYEQYF
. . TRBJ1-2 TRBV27 TGTGCCAGCAGTCGCCTGGGGGCTGATGGCTACACCTTC CASSRLGADGYTF